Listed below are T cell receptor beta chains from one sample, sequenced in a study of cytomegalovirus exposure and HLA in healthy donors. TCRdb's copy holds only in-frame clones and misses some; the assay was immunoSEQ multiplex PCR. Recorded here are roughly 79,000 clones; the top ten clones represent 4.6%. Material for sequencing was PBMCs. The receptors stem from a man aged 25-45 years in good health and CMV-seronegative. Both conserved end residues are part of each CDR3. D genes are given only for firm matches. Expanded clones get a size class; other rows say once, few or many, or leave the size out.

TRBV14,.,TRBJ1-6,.,CASSPLPRASPLHF,TGTGCCAGCAGCCCTCTCCCCCGAGCTTCACCCCTCCACTTT
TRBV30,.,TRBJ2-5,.,CAWGGMLGVQETQYF,TGTGCCTGGGGTGGGATGCTAGGCGTCCAGGAGACCCAGTACTTC
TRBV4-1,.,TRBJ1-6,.,CASSHHTESLHF,TGCGCCAGCAGCCATCATACAGAGTCCCTCCACTTT
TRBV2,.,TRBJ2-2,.,CASRRQANTGELFF,TGTGCCAGCAGAAGACAGGCGAACACCGGGGAGCTGTTTTTT
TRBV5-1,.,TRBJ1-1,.,CASSLEAGMNTEAFF,TGCGCCAGCAGCTTGGAGGCAGGGATGAACACTGAAGCTTTCTTT
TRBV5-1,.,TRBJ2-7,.,CASSLRPQGAHEQYF,TGCGCCAGCAGCTTAAGACCACAGGGCGCCCACGAGCAGTACTTC
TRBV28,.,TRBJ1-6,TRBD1,CASSSTGGKSSPLHF,TGTGCCAGCAGTTCGACAGGGGGTAAGAGTTCACCCCTCCACTTT
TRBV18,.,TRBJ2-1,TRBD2,CASSQSGASYNEQFF,TGTGCCAGCTCTCAAAGCGGGGCCTCCTACAATGAGCAGTTCTTC
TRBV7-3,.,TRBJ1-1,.,CASSALPPTGNTEAFF,TGTGCCAGCAGCGCTCTCCCCCCCACAGGGAACACTGAAGCTTTCTTT
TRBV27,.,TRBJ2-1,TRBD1,CASGPGQGAEDEQFF,TGTGCCAGTGGCCCGGGACAGGGGGCGGAGGATGAGCAGTTCTTC
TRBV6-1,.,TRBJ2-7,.,CASSSWGPGYEQYF,TGTGCCAGCAGCTCTTGGGGGCCTGGTTACGAGCAGTACTTC
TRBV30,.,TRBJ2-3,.,CAWSDSQRDTQYF,TGTGCCTGGAGTGACAGTCAACGGGATACGCAGTATTTT
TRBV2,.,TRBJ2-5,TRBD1,CASSAGQAETQYF,TGTGCCAGCAGTGCGGGACAGGCAGAGACCCAGTACTTC
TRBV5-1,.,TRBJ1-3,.,CASSLGRAAGNTIYF,TGCGCCAGCAGCTTAGGCAGGGCTGCTGGAAACACCATATATTTT
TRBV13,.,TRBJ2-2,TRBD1,CASSLVLQGGADTGELFF,TGTGCCAGCAGCTTAGTCCTACAGGGGGGTGCGGACACCGGGGAGCTGTTTTTT
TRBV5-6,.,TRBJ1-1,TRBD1,CASSPSGQGIGFF,TGTGCCAGCAGCCCTTCAGGACAGGGAATCGGTTTCTTT
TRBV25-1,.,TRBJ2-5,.,CASSPGETQYF,TGTGCCAGCAGCCCGGGGGAGACCCAGTACTTC
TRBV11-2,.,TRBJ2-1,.,CASSLGPDYNEQFF,TGTGCCAGCAGCTTAGGCCCAGATTACAATGAGCAGTTCTTC
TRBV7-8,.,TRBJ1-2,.,CASSLMRVGRYGYTF,TGTGCCAGCAGCTTAATGCGCGTCGGGAGGTATGGCTACACCTTC
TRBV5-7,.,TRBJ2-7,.,CASSALHSYF,TGTGCCAGCAGCGCTCTTCACAGTTACTTC
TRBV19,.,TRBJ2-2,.,CASSIDRSTTGELFF,TGTGCCAGTAGTATAGATCGCTCTACCACCGGGGAGCTGTTTTTT
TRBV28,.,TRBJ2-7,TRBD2,CASSRALLAGGVYEQYF,TGTGCCAGCAGCCGCGCTCTCTTAGCGGGAGGCGTTTATGAGCAGTACTTC
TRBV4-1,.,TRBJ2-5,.,CASSPVARGGQETQYF,TGCGCCAGCAGCCCCGTAGCGAGGGGGGGCCAAGAGACCCAGTACTTC
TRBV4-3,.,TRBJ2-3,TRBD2,CASSRRLAGGPDTQYF,TGCGCCAGCAGCCGAAGACTAGCGGGAGGACCAGATACGCAGTATTTT
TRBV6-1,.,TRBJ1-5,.,CASSEAGMDQPQHF,TGTGCCAGCAGTGAGGCAGGGATGGATCAGCCCCAGCATTTT
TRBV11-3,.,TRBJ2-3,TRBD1,CASKKTGMGDTQYF,TGTGCCAGCAAGAAGACAGGGATGGGAGATACGCAGTATTTT
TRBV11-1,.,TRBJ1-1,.,CASSSLGRGNTEAFF,TGTGCCAGCAGCTCCTTGGGCAGGGGGAACACTGAAGCTTTCTTT
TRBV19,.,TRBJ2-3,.,CASSIGLAATDTQYF,TGTGCCAGTAGTATCGGGCTAGCAGCCACAGATACGCAGTATTTT
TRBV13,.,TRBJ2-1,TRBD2,CASSPGTSGYNEQFF,TGTGCCAGCAGCCCCGGGACTAGCGGGTACAATGAGCAGTTCTTC
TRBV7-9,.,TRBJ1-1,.,CASSFSGGPNTEAFF,TGTGCCAGCAGCTTTAGTGGGGGCCCGAACACTGAAGCTTTCTTT
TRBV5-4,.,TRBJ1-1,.,CASSFNRMNTEAFF,TGTGCCAGCAGCTTCAACAGGATGAACACTGAAGCTTTCTTT
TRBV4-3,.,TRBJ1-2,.,CASSQVYRASYGYTF,TGCGCCAGCAGCCAAGTTTACAGGGCCTCCTATGGCTACACCTTC
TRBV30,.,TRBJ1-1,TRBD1,CAWGRGREAFF,TGTGCCTGGGGCAGGGGGAGAGAAGCTTTCTTT
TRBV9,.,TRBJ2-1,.,CASSVGSGDYNEQFF,TGTGCCAGCAGCGTAGGTAGCGGAGACTACAATGAGCAGTTCTTC
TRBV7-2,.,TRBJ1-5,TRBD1,CASSSGGRSNQPQHF,TGTGCCAGCAGCTCAGGGGGGAGGAGCAATCAGCCCCAGCATTTT
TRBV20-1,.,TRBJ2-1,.,CSARRYNEQFF,TGCAGTGCTAGACGTTACAATGAGCAGTTCTTC
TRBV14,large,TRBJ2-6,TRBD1,CASSQVSGGVSGANVLTF,TGTGCCAGCAGCCAAGTCTCAGGGGGCGTTTCGGGGGCCAACGTCCTGACTTTC
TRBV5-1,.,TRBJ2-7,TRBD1,CASSSGQPTYEQYF,TGCGCCAGCAGCTCGGGACAGCCTACCTACGAGCAGTACTTC
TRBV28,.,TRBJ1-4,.,CASSPPSNEKLFF,TGTGCCAGCAGTCCCCCCTCCAATGAAAAACTGTTTTTT
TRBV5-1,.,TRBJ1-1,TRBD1,CASSWGYGTANTEAFF,TGCGCCAGCAGCTGGGGTTACGGGACAGCTAACACTGAAGCTTTCTTT
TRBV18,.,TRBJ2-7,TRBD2,CASSPSWTSREQYF,TGTGCCAGCTCACCATCCTGGACTAGCCGCGAGCAGTACTTC
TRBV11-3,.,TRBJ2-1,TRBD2,CASSPNLSGRPYNEQFF,TGTGCCAGCAGCCCTAACTTAAGCGGGAGACCTTACAATGAGCAGTTCTTC
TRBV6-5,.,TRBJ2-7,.,CASGDRSSYEQYF,TGTGCCAGCGGAGACAGGAGCTCCTACGAGCAGTACTTC
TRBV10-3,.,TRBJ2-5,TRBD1,CAISEETGVSHSWETQYF,TGTGCCATCAGTGAAGAGACAGGGGTTAGTCACAGTTGGGAGACCCAGTACTTC
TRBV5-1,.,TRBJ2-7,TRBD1,CASSPGTGALEQYF,TGCGCCAGCAGCCCCGGGACAGGGGCCCTCGAGCAGTACTTC
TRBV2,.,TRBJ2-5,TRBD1,CASSGGQRETQYF,TGTGCCAGCAGTGGGGGACAGCGGGAGACCCAGTACTTC
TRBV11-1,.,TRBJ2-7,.,CASSLGQVSYEQYF,TGTGCCAGCAGCTTAGGGCAGGTTTCCTACGAGCAGTACTTC
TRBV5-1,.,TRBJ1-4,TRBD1,CASRFRGTDEKLFF,TGCGCCAGCAGGTTTAGAGGGACAGATGAAAAACTGTTTTTT
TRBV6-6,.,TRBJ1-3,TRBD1,CASSSTGAGNTRYF,TGTGCCAGCAGTTCGACAGGGGCTGGAAACACCAGATATTTT
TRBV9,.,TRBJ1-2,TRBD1,CASSVAGQAYGYTF,TGTGCCAGCAGCGTAGCCGGACAGGCCTATGGCTACACCTTC
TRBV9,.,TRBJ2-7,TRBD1,CASSLSRQGEQYF,TGTGCCAGCAGCCTATCGAGACAGGGCGAGCAGTACTTC
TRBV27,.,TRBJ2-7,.,CASSLSHRTHEQYF,TGTGCCAGCAGTTTATCCCACAGAACCCACGAGCAGTACTTC
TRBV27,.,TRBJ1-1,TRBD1,CASSLDRGNTEAFF,TGTGCCAGCAGCCTGGACAGGGGGAACACTGAAGCTTTCTTT
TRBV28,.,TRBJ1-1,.,CASSPTGHVLAFF,TGTGCCAGCAGTCCGACTGGACACGTATTGGCTTTCTTT
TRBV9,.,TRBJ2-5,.,CASSAIQGNGTQYF,TGTGCCAGCAGCGCGATCCAGGGGAACGGGACCCAGTACTTC
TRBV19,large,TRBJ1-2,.,CASSEREFYGYTF,TGTGCCAGTAGTGAACGGGAGTTCTATGGCTACACCTTC
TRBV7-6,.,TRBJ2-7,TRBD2,CASSLEGSRGEQHF,TGTGCCAGCAGCTTAGAGGGCTCACGGGGGGAGCAGCACTTC